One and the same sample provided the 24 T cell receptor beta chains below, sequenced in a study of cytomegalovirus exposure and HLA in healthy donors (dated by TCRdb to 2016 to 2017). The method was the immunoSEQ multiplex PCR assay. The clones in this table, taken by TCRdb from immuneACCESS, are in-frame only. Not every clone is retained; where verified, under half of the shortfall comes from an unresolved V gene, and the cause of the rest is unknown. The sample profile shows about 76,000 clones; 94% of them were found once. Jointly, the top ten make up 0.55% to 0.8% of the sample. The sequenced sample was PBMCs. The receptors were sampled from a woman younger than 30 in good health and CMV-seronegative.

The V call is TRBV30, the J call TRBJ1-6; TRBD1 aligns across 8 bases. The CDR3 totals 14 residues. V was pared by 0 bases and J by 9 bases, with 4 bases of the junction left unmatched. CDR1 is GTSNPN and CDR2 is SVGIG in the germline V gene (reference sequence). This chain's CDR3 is CAWSVTGESSPLHF. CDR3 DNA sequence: TGTGCCTGGAGTGTGACAGGGGAAAGTTCACCCCTCCACTTT.

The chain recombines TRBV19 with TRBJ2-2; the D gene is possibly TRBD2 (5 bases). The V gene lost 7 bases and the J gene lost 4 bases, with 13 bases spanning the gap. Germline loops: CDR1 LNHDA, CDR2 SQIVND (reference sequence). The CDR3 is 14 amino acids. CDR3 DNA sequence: TGTGCCAGTATCCGAGGGTCGGGCACCGGGGAGCTGTTTTTT. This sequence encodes CASIRGSGTGELFF.

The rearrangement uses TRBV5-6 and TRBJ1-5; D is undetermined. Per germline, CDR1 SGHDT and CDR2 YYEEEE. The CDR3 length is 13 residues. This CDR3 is CANRPPFSQPQHF. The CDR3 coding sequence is TGTGCGAACCGCCCCCCTTTTAGTCAGCCCCAGCATTTT. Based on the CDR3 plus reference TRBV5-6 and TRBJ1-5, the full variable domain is DAGVTQSPTHLIKTRGQQVTLRCSPKSGHDTVSWYQQALGQGPQFIFQYYEEEERQRGNFPDRFSGHQFPNYSSELNVNALLLGDSALYLCANRPPFSQPQHFGDGTRLSIL.

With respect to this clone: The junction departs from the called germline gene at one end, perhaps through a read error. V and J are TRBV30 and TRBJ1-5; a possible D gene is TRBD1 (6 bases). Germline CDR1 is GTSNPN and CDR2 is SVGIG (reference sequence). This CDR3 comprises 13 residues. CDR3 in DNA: TGTGCCTGGAGTAAACAGGGCAACCAGCCCCAGCATTTT. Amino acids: CAWSKQGNQPQHF.

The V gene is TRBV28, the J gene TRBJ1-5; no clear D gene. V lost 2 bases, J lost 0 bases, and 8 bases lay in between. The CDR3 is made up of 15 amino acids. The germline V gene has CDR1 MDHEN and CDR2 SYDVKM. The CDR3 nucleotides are TGTGCCAGCAGTTTAGCGGGTTATAGCAATCAGCCCCAGCATTTT. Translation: CASSLAGYSNQPQHF. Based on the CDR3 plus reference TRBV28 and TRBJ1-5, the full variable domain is DVKVTQSSRYLVKRTGEKVFLECVQDMDHENMFWYRQDPGLGLRLIYFSYDVKMKEKGDIPEGYSVSREKKERFSLILESASTNQTSMYLCASSLAGYSNQPQHFGDGTRLSIL.

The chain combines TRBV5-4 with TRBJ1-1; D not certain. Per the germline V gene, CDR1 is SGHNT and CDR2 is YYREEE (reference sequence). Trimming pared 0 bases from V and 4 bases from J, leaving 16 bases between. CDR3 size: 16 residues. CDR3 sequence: CASSLAGGSSGTEAFF. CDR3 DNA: TGTGCCAGCAGCTTGGCCGGTGGCAGCAGCGGCACTGAAGCTTTCTTT.

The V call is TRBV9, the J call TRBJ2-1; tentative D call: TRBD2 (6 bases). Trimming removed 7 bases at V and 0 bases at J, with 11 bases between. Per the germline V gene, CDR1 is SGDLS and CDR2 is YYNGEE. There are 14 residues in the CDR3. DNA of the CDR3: TGTGCCAGCTCTAGGAGGGCCTCCTACAATGAGCAGTTCTTC. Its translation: CASSRRASYNEQFF.

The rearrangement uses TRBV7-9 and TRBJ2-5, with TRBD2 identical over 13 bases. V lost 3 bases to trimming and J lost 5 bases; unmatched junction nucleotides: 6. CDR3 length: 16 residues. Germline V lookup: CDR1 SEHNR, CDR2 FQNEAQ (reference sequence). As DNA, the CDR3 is TGTGCCAGCAGCTTGGAGGGACTAGCGGGACGGGAGACCCAGTACTTC. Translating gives CASSLEGLAGRETQYF. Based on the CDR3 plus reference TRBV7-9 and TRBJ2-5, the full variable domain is DTGVSQNPRHKITKRGQNVTFRCDPISEHNRLYWYRQTLGQGPEFLTYFQNEAQLEKSRLLSDRFSAERPKGSFSTLEIQRTEQGDSAMYLCASSLEGLAGRETQYFGPGTRLLVL.

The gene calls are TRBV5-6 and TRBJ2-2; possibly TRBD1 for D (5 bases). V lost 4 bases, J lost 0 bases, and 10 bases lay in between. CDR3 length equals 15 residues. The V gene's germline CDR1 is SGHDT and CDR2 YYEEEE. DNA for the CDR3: TGTGCCAGCAGCGCCAGGGCTTCGAACACCGGGGAGCTGTTTTTT. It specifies CASSARASNTGELFF. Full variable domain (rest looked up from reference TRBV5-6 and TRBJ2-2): DAGVTQSPTHLIKTRGQQVTLRCSPKSGHDTVSWYQQALGQGPQFIFQYYEEEERQRGNFPDRFSGHQFPNYSSELNVNALLLGDSALYLCASSARASNTGELFFGEGSRLTVL.

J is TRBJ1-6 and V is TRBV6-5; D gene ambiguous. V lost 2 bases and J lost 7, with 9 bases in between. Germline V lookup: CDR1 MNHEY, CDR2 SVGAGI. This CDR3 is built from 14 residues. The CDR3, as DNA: TGTGCCAGCAGTTACCGACCTAGAAATTCACCCCTCCACTTT. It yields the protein CASSYRPRNSPLHF.

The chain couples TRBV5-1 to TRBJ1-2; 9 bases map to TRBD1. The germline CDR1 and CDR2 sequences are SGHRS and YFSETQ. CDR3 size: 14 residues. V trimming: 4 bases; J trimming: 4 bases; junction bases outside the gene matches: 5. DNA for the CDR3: TGCGCCAGCAGCGGACAGGGGTATAGCTATGGCTACACCTTC. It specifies CASSGQGYSYGYTF.

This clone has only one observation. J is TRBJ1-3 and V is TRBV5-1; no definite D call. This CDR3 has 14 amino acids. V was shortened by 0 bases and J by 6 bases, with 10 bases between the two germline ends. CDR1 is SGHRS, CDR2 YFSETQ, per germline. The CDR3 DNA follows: TGCGCCAGCAGCTTGGACCGGACTACAAACACCATATATTTT. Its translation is CASSLDRTTNTIYF.

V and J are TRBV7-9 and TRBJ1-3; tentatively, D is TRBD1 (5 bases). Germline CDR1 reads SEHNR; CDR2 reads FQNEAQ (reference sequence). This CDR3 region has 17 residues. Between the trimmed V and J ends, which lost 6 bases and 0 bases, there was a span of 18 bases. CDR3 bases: TGTGCCAGCAGTTCGACAGCCTACATAAGCTCTGGAAACACCATATATTTT. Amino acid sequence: CASSSTAYISSGNTIYF. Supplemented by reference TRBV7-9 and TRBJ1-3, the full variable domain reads DTGVSQNPRHKITKRGQNVTFRCDPISEHNRLYWYRQTLGQGPEFLTYFQNEAQLEKSRLLSDRFSAERPKGSFSTLEIQRTEQGDSAMYLCASSSTAYISSGNTIYFGEGSWLTVV.

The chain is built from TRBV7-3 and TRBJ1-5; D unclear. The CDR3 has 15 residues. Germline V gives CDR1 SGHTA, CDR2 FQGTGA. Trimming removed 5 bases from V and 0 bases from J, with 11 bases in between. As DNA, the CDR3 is TGTGCCAGCAGCCCCGGATCGGGTAGCAATCAGCCCCAGCATTTT. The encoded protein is CASSPGSGSNQPQHF.

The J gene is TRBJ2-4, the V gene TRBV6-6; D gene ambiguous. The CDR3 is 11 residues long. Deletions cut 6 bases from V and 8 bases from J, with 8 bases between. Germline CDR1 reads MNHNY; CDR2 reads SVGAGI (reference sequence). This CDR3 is CASRVRDIQYF. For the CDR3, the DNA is TGTGCCAGCAGGGTCCGGGACATTCAGTACTTC.

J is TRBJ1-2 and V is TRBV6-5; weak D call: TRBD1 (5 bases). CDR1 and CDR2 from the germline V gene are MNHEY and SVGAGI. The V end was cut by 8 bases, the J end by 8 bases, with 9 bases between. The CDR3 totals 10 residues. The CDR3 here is CASRGLGYTF. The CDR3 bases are TGTGCCAGCCGGGGGTTGGGCTACACCTTC.

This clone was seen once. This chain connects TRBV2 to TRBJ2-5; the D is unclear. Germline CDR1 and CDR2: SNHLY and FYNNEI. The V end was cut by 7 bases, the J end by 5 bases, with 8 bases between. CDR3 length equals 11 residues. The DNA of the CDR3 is TGTGCCAGCACAAATGTGGAGACCCAGTACTTC. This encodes CASTNVETQYF. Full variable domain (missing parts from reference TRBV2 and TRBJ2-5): EPEVTQTPSHQVTQMGQEVILRCVPISNHLYFYWYRQILGQKVEFLVSFYNNEISEKSEIFDDQFSVERPDGSNFTLKIRSTKLEDSAMYFCASTNVETQYFGPGTRLLVL.

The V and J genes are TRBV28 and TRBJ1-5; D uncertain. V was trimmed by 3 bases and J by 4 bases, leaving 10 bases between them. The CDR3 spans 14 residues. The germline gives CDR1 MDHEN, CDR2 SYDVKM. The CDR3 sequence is CASSFPAVNQPQHF. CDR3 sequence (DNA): TGTGCCAGCAGTTTTCCAGCGGTGAATCAGCCCCAGCATTTT.

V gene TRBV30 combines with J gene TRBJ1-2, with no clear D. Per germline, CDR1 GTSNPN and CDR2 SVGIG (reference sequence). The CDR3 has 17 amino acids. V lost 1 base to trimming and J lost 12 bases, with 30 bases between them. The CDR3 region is CAWSERQVSGVKRVDTF. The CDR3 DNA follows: TGTGCCTGGAGTGAACGGCAGGTGTCCGGGGTGAAGAGGGTAGACACCTTC. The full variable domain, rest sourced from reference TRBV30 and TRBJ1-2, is SQTIHQWPATLVQPVGSPLSLECTVEGTSNPNLYWYRQAAGRGLQLLFYSVGIGQISSEVPQNLSASRPQDRQFILSSKKLLLSDSGFYLCAWSERQVSGVKRVDTFGSGTRLTVV.

This CDR3 is CASSPKGATYEQYF. Here the CDR3 DNA reads TGTGCCAGCTCACCTAAAGGGGCAACCTACGAGCAGTACTTC. The chain couples TRBV18 to TRBJ2-7, with D perhaps matching TRBD1 (5 bases). Germline values: CDR1 KGHSH, CDR2 LQKENI. This CDR3 spans 14 amino acids. V was cut by 3 bases and J by 2 bases, with 11 bases left in between.

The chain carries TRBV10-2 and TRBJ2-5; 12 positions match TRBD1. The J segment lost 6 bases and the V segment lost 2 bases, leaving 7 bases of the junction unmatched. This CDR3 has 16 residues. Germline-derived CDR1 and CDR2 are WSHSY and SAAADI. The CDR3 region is CASSEPGQGAGKTQYF. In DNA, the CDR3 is TGCGCCAGCAGTGAGCCGGGACAGGGGGCCGGGAAGACCCAGTACTTC.

CDR3 loop: CASSRSPRDRGKTQYF. The CDR3 coding sequence is TGTGCCAGCAGCCGCTCACCCCGGGACAGGGGAAAGACCCAGTACTTC. This chain uses TRBV7-2 with TRBJ2-5; 10 positions match TRBD1. The CDR3 runs 16 residues. J lost 6 bases, V lost 5 bases, and 12 bases had no gene match. Per germline, CDR1 SGHTA and CDR2 FQGNSA.

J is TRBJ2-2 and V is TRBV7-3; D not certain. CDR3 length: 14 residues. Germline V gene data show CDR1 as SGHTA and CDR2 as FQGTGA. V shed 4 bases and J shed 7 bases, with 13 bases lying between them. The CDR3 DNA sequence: TGTGCCAGCAGCTCCCATGACTCCGACGGGGAGCTGTTTTTT. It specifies CASSSHDSDGELFF.

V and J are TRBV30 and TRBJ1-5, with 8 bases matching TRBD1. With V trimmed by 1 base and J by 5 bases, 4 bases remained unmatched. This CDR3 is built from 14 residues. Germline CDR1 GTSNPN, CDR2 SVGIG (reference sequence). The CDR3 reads CAWSGQGTYQPQHF. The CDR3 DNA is TGTGCCTGGAGTGGACAGGGGACCTATCAGCCCCAGCATTTT.